The 20 T cell receptor beta chains in this list originate from one sample, sequenced in a study of blood T cell repertoires in COVID-19. The table came from immunoSEQ multiplex PCR; TCRdb's copy has only in-frame clones and leaves some out. Of over 150,000 clones listed, roughly 87% are singletons. Sequencing was performed on peripheral blood. The receptors originated from a woman between 55 and 75 years old who had recovered from COVID-19.

This clone has only one observation. V and J are TRBV5-1 and TRBJ2-3; 10 bases fit TRBD2. This CDR3 has 19 amino acids. CDR1 and CDR2 (germline): SGHRS, YFSETQ. Losses at the gene ends were 0 bases for V and 0 bases for J; bases not matched to a gene: 10. The CDR3 here is CASSLGLAGATSSTDTQYF. The CDR3 DNA reads TGCGCCAGCAGCTTGGGCCTAGCGGGGGCCACAAGTAGCACAGATACGCAGTATTTT.

The chain carries TRBV2 and TRBJ1-5; D remains unclear. The CDR3 runs to 13 residues. Trimming removed 7 bases at V and 0 bases at J, with 7 bases between. Germline V CDR1 and CDR2: SNHLY, FYNNEI. CDR3 in amino acids: CASNRYSNQPQHF. CDR3 nucleotides: TGTGCCAGCAATAGATATAGCAATCAGCCCCAGCATTTT.

This clone was detected once. This chain connects TRBV2 to TRBJ1-2; D is unclear. V was trimmed by 2 bases and J by 4 bases, leaving 11 bases between them. Germline CDR1 and CDR2: SNHLY and FYNNEI. The CDR3 consists of 14 residues. The DNA for the CDR3 is TGTGCCAGCAGTGAAAGTGGAGGGCCCTATGGCTACACCTTC. Its protein is CASSESGGPYGYTF. Full variable domain (remainder filled in from reference TRBV2 and TRBJ1-2): EPEVTQTPSHQVTQMGQEVILRCVPISNHLYFYWYRQILGQKVEFLVSFYNNEISEKSEIFDDQFSVERPDGSNFTLKIRSTKLEDSAMYFCASSESGGPYGYTFGSGTRLTVV.

The chain couples TRBV24-1 to TRBJ2-3; 9 bases map to TRBD2. This CDR3 has 14 amino acids. With 9 bases clipped from V and 13 bases from J, the junction kept 16 bases outside the gene matches. The germline gives CDR1 KGHDR, CDR2 SFDVKD. CDR3 nucleotide sequence: TGTGCCACCTTTAGACGGTTGGCGGGGGGGCGAGAGTATTTT. This gives the protein CATFRRLAGGREYF.

The V and J genes are TRBV28 and TRBJ1-1, with D possibly matching TRBD1 (5 bases). The CDR3 is 14 residues long. The germline V and J ends were trimmed by 8 bases and 5 bases, with 18 bases remaining between them. Germline V CDR1 and CDR2: MDHEN, SYDVKM. The CDR3 here is CASGFGGGGTEAFF. The CDR3 nucleotides are TGTGCCAGCGGCTTTGGGGGGGGAGGTACTGAAGCTTTCTTT.

The genes are TRBV18 and TRBJ2-3, with 12 bases identical to TRBD1. V dropped 6 bases and J dropped 4; count of bases not matched to a gene: 5. This CDR3 has 15 amino acids. Germline CDR1 is KGHSH and CDR2 is LQKENI. CDR3 region: CASSLGQGAPDTQYF. In DNA, the CDR3 is TGTGCCAGCTCGCTGGGACAGGGGGCCCCAGATACGCAGTATTTT. The variable domain in full, with the rest retrieved from reference TRBV18 and TRBJ2-3, is NAGVMQNPRHLVRRRGQEARLRCSPMKGHSHVYWYRQLPEEGLKFMVYLQKENIIDESGMPKERFSAEFPKEGPSILRIQQVVRGDSAAYFCASSLGQGAPDTQYFGPGTRLTVL.

The chain couples TRBV3-1 (or the pseudogene TRBV3-2) to TRBJ2-1; tentatively, D is TRBD2 (7 bases). Germline V gene sequence: CDR1 LGHDT, CDR2 YNNKEL (reference sequence). Deletions cut 0 bases from V and 3 bases from J, with 12 bases between. This CDR3 has 16 residues. The CDR3 DNA reads TGTGCCAGCAGCCAAGATGGCGGGGGCCTCTACAATGAGCAGTTCTTC. Protein: CASSQDGGGLYNEQFF.

The V call is TRBV7-3, the J call TRBJ2-7; perhaps TRBD1 as D (6 bases). The CDR3 extends over 16 amino acids. Germline CDR1 SGHTA, CDR2 FQGTGA. Trimming took 4 bases from V and 0 from J, leaving 16 bases between them. As DNA, the CDR3 is TGTGCCAGCAGCTACCGGGACAAGAAGAGCTCCTACGAGCAGTACTTC. It encodes CASSYRDKKSSYEQYF.

This rearrangement joins TRBV28 to TRBJ2-7; 7 positions agree with TRBD2. V was pared by 4 bases and J by 4 bases, with 13 bases of the junction left unmatched. The CDR3 has 16 amino acids. Germline values: CDR1 MDHEN, CDR2 SYDVKM. CDR3 protein: CASSSASPGLIYEQYF. DNA of the CDR3: TGTGCCAGCAGTTCGGCCTCCCCGGGACTAATTTACGAGCAGTACTTC.

The CDR3 coding sequence is TGTGCCAGCAGCGCACAGGGGGCATACAATGAGCAGTTCTTC. It specifies CASSAQGAYNEQFF. This chain links TRBV11-2 with TRBJ2-1; 9 nucleotides align to TRBD1. V shed 5 bases, J shed 4 bases, and the junction held 3 bases outside the gene matches. The V gene's germline CDR1 is SGHAT and CDR2 FQNNGV. The CDR3 totals 14 residues.

The chain carries TRBV4-1 and TRBJ2-2; the match to TRBD2 covers 8 bases. V lost 0 bases and J lost 6; bases outside the gene matches: 9. Germline V gene sequence: CDR1 MGHRA, CDR2 YSYEKL. There are 17 residues in the CDR3. The chain's CDR3 is CASSQDPMRGEAGELFF. CDR3 nucleotides: TGCGCCAGCAGCCAAGATCCGATGCGGGGGGAGGCCGGGGAGCTGTTTTTT.

This clone was seen just once. This chain connects TRBV9 to TRBJ1-5; D is perhaps TRBD1 (6 bases). CDR1 and CDR2 from the germline V gene are SGDLS and YYNGEE. The CDR3 is 15 residues long. V was pared by 3 bases and J by 0 bases, with 10 bases between. CDR3 bases: TGTGCCAGCAGCGAGGGGGTGGGTAGCAATCAGCCCCAGCATTTT. It specifies CASSEGVGSNQPQHF.

The chain uses TRBV9 and TRBJ2-2; the match to TRBD2 covers 9 bases. This CDR3 contains 16 residues. The germline CDR1 and CDR2 sequences are SGDLS and YYNGEE. V shed 5 bases and J 5 bases; nucleotides not matched to a gene: 10. CDR3 coding DNA: TGTGCCAGCAGTGGACTAGCGCCCGTCGGGACCGGGGAGCTGTTTTTT. This encodes CASSGLAPVGTGELFF.

The chain joins TRBV19 to TRBJ1-1, with TRBD1 as a possible D gene (5 bases). This CDR3 region has 13 residues. V lost 5 bases, J lost 1 base, and 8 bases lay in between. Per germline, CDR1 LNHDA and CDR2 SQIVND (reference sequence). CDR3 protein: CASSGASNTEAFF. In nucleotides, the CDR3 is TGTGCCAGTAGTGGGGCATCGAACACTGAAGCTTTCTTT. Drawing the rest from reference TRBV19 and TRBJ1-1, the complete variable domain is DGGITQSPKYLFRKEGQNVTLSCEQNLNHDAMYWYRQDPGQGLRLIYYSQIVNDFQKGDIAEGYSVSREKKESFPLTVTSAQKNPTAFYLCASSGASNTEAFFGQGTRLTVV.

CDR3 bases: TGTGCCAGCAAAGGGTCCGGACAGGCTGTATATGAGCAGTACTTC. It specifies CASKGSGQAVYEQYF. V usage is TRBV6-6 and J usage is TRBJ2-7, with TRBD1 identical over 7 bases. V gave up 7 bases and J gave up 7 bases; unmatched junction bases: 16. From germline, CDR1 is MNHNY and CDR2 SVGAGI (reference sequence). The CDR3 is made up of 15 amino acids.

The gene calls are TRBV14 and TRBJ2-1, with 8 bases identical to TRBD2. The V gene's germline CDR1 is SGHDN and CDR2 FVKESK. The CDR3 runs 16 residues. V dropped 2 bases and J dropped 9; count of bases not matched to a gene: 12. CDR3 sequence reads: CASSQLSSGLWGEQFF. The CDR3 region has the DNA TGTGCCAGCAGCCAACTCTCTAGCGGGTTATGGGGTGAGCAGTTCTTC.

The chain joins TRBV5-4 to TRBJ1-1; D call uncertain. V was shortened by 0 bases and J by 0 bases, with 12 bases between the two germline ends. The CDR3 has 16 amino acids. Germline V gives CDR1 SGHNT, CDR2 YYREEE (reference sequence). CDR3 coding DNA: TGTGCCAGCAGCTTGGCGGGGATTGTCATGAACACTGAAGCTTTCTTT. It is translated as CASSLAGIVMNTEAFF.

This sequence joins TRBV7-9 and TRBJ2-7; 7 bases match TRBD1. This CDR3 is built from 14 residues. V shed 3 bases, J shed 6 bases, and the junction held 8 bases outside the gene matches. CDR1 SEHNR and CDR2 FQNEAQ come from the germline V gene (reference sequence). The CDR3 spells CASSFSAGGSEQYF. The CDR3 DNA reads as TGTGCCAGCAGCTTTTCGGCAGGGGGAAGCGAGCAGTACTTC.

CDR3 amino acids: CSVNTGRGSNEKLFF. The CDR3 region has the DNA TGCAGCGTAAACACAGGGAGGGGATCGAATGAAAAACTGTTTTTT. The rearrangement links TRBV29-1 to TRBJ1-4; possible D gene TRBD1, 6 bases. Germline loops: CDR1 SQVTM, CDR2 ANQGSEA. The CDR3 is 15 residues long. Trimming left V 6 bases short and J 5 bases short, with 19 bases between.

This clone was observed once. The rearrangement links TRBV27 to TRBJ2-5, with TRBD2 identical over 9 bases. The V and J ends lost 0 bases and 5 bases, in that order; junction bases with no gene match: 13. Germline lookup yields CDR1 MNHEY and CDR2 SMNVEV (reference sequence). The CDR3 runs to 18 residues. For the CDR3, the DNA is TGTGCCAGCAGTTTATCCCCGTGGAGTAGCGGGGGTGGGGAGACCCAGTACTTC. This sequence encodes CASSLSPWSSGGGETQYF.